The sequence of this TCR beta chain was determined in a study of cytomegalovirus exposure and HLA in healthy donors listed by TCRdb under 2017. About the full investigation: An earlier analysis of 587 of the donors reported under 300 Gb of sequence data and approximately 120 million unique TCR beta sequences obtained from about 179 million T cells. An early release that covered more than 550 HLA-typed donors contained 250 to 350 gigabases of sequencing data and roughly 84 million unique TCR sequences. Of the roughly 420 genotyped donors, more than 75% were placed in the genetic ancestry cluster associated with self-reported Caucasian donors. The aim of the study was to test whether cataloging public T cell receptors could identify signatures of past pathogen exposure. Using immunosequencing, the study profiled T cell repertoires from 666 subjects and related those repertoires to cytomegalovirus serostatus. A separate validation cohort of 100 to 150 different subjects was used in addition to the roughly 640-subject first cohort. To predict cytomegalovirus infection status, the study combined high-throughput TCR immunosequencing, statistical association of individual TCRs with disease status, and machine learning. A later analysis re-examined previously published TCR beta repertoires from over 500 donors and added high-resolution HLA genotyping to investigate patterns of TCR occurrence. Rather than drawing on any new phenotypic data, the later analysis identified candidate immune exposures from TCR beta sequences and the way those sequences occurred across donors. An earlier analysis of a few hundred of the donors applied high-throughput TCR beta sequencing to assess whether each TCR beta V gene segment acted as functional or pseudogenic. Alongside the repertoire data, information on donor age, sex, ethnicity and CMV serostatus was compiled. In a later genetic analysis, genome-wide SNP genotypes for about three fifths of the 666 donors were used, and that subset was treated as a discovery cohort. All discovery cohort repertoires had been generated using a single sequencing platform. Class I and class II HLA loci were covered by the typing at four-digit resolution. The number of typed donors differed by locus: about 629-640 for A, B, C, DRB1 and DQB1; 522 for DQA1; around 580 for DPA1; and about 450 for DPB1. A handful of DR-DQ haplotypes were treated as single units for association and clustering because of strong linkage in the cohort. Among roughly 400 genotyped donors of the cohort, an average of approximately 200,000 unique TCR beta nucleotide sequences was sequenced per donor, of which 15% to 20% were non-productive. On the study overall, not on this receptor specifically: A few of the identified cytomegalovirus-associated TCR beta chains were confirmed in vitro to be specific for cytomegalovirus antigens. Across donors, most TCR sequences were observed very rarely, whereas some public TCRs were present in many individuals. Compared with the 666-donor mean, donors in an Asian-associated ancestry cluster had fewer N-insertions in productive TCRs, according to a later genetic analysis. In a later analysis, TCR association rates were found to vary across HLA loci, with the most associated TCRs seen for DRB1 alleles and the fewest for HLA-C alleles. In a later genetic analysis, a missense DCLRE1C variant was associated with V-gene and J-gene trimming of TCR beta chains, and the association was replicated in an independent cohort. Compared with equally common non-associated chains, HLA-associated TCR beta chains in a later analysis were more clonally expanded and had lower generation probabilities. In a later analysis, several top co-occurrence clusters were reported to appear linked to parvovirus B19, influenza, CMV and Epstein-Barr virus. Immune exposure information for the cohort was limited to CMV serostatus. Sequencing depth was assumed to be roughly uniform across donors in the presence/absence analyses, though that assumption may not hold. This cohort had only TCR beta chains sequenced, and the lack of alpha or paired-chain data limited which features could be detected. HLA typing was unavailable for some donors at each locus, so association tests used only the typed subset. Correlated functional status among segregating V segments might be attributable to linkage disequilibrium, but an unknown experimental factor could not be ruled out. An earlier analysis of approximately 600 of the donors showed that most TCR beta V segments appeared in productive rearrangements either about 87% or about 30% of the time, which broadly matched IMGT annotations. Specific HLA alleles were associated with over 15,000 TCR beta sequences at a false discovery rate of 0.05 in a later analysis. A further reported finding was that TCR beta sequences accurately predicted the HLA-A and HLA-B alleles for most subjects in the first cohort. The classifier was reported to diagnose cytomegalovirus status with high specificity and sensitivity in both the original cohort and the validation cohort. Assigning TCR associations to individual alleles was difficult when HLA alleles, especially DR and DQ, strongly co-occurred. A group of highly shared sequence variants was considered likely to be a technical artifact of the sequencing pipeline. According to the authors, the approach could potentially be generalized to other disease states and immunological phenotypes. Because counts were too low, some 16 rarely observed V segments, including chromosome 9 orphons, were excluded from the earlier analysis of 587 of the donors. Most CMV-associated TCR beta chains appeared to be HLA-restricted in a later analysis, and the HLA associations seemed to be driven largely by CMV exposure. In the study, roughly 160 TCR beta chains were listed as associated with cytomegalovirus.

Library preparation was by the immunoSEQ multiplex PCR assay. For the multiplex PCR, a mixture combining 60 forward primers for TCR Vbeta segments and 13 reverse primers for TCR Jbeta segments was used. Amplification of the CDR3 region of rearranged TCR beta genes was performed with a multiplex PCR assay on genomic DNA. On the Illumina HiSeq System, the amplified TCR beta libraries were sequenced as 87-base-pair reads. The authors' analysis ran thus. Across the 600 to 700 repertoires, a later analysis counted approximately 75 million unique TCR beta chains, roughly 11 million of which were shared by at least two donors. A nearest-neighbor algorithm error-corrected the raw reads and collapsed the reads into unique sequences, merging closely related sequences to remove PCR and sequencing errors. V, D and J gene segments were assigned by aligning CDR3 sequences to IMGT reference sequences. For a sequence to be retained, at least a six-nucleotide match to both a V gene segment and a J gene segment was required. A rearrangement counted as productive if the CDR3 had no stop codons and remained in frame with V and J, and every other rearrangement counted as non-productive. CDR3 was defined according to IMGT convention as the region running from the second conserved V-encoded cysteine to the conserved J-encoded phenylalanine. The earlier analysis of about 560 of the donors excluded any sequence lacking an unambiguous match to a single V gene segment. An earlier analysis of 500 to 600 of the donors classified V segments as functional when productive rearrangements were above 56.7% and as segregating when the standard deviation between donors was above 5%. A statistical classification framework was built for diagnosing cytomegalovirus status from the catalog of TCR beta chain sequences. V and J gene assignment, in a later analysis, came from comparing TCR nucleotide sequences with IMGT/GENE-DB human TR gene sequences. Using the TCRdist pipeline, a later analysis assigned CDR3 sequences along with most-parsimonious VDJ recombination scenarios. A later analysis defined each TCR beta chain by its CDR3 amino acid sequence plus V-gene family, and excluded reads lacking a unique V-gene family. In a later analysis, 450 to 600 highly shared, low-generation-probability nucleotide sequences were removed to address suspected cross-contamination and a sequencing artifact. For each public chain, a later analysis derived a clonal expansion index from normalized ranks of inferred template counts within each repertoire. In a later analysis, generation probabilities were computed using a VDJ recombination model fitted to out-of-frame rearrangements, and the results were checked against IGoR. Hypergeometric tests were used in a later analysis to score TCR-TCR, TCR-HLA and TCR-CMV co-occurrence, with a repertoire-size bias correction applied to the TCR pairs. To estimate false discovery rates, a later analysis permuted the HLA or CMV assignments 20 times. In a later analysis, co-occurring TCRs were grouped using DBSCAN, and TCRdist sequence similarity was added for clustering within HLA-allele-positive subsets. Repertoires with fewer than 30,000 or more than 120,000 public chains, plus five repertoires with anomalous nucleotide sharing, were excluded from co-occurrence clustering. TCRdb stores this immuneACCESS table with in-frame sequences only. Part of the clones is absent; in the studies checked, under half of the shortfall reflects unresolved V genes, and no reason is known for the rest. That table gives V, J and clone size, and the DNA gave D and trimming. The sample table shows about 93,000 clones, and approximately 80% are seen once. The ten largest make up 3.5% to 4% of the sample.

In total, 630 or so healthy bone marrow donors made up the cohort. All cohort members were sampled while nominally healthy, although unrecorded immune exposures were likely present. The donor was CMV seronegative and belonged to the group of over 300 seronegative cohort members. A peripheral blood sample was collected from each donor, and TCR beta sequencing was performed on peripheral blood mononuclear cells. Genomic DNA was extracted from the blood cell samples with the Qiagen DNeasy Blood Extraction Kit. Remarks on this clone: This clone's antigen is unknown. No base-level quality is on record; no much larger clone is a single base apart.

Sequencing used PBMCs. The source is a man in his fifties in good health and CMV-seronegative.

For the CDR3, the sequence is CASSFQGLRDGYTF. Read as DNA, the sequence is TGTGCCAGCAGCTTCCAGGGATTAAGGGATGGCTACACCTTC. Recombination joined TRBV7-9 with TRBJ1-2; D gene: possibly TRBD1, on 5 matching bases. CDR1 and CDR2 are drawn from the germline V gene (reference sequence): SEHNR, FQNEAQ. The CDR3 spans 14 residues, from the cysteine through the phenylalanine. The sequence is cut down to CDR3 DNA, 42 bases in frame from base 1. V loses 3 bases, J loses 6 bases, and the germline ends lie 14 bases apart.